These 32 T cell receptor beta chains were sequenced from one sample in a study of blood T cell repertoires in COVID-19. The assay was immunoSEQ multiplex PCR, and TCRdb's table has in-frame clones only and misses some. The table includes approximately 80,000 clones, around 81% detected once. The sample comprised peripheral blood. Source of these receptors: a human donor in a cohort sampled during active COVID-19.

The chain uses TRBV7-8 and TRBJ2-1, with D unresolved. Germline V gene sequence: CDR1 SGHVS, CDR2 FQNEAQ. Trimming cost V 4 bases and J 5 bases, with 6 bases left between them. This CDR3 contains 12 residues. CDR3 residues: CASSSTHNEQFF. The DNA for the CDR3 is TGTGCCAGCAGCTCCACACACAATGAGCAGTTCTTC.

The chain uses TRBV3-1 (or the pseudogene TRBV3-2) and TRBJ2-1; no firm D call. V lost 4 bases to trimming and J lost 3 bases, with 10 bases between them. The CDR3 covers 14 residues. Germline values: CDR1 LGHDT, CDR2 YNNKEL (reference sequence). As DNA, the CDR3 is TGTGCCAGCAGCCCCCTCGCGCGCTACAATGAGCAGTTCTTC. Encoded protein: CASSPLARYNEQFF.

The rearrangement links TRBV7-9 to TRBJ1-2, with D perhaps matching TRBD1 (6 bases). Per the germline V gene, CDR1 is SEHNR and CDR2 is FQNEAQ (reference sequence). V was cut by 3 bases and J by 5 bases, with 16 bases left in between. The CDR3 covers 15 residues. CDR3 bases: TGTGCCAGCAGCTTTGCCACGGGGGGGCCGTATGGCTACACCTTC. Translation: CASSFATGGPYGYTF. The full variable domain, in which reference TRBV7-9 and TRBJ1-2 provide the parts outside the CDR3, is DTGVSQNPRHKITKRGQNVTFRCDPISEHNRLYWYRQTLGQGPEFLTYFQNEAQLEKSRLLSDRFSAERPKGSFSTLEIQRTEQGDSAMYLCASSFATGGPYGYTFGSGTRLTVV.

The V call is TRBV15, the J call TRBJ1-4; D is undetermined. The germline V gene encodes CDR1 LNHNV and CDR2 YYDKDF (reference sequence). Deletions cut 1 base from V and 5 bases from J, with 8 bases between. The CDR3 length is 14 residues. As DNA, the CDR3 is TGTGCCACCAGCAGAGGAGGTCTAAATGAAAAACTGTTTTTT. Encoded protein: CATSRGGLNEKLFF.

The chain joins TRBV5-6 to TRBJ1-3, with D perhaps TRBD1 (6 bases). Germline loops: CDR1 SGHDT, CDR2 YYEEEE. V lost 4 bases, J lost 7 bases, and 21 bases lay in between. There are 16 residues in the CDR3. The CDR3 DNA follows: TGTGCCAGCAGCCCTACTGCAGGGGCTTTTGGGAACACCATATATTTT. Translation: CASSPTAGAFGNTIYF.

As DNA, the CDR3 is TGTGCCAGCAGCTTGAGTAGCGGGAGTTGGAATGAGCAGTTCTTC. Translating it yields CASSLSSGSWNEQFF. V gene TRBV5-4 combines with J gene TRBJ2-1; 9 nucleotides match TRBD2. V dropped 1 base and J dropped 7; count of bases not matched to a gene: 6. The CDR3 consists of 15 residues. From germline, CDR1 is SGHNT and CDR2 YYREEE (reference sequence).

This clone was recorded once. The chain recombines TRBV5-1 with TRBJ2-3; D perhaps matches TRBD2 (6 bases). The CDR3 has 16 residues. Germline V gene data show CDR1 as SGHRS and CDR2 as YFSETQ. V lost 3 bases and J lost 2, with 16 bases in between. CDR3 sequence: CASSSGTQINTDTQYF. The CDR3 coding sequence is TGCGCCAGCAGCTCCGGGACTCAAATCAACACAGATACGCAGTATTTT.

This clone is medium-sized by share. The chain links TRBV28 to TRBJ2-1; 7 bases line up with TRBD1. The CDR3 consists of 11 residues. Per the germline V gene, CDR1 is MDHEN and CDR2 is SYDVKM. CDR3 DNA sequence: TGTTCGACAGGGATAAGTAATGAGCAGTTCTTC. It specifies CSTGISNEQFF.

This rearrangement joins TRBV11-3 to TRBJ2-5, with 8 bases matching TRBD1. Germline lookup yields CDR1 SGHNT and CDR2 YENEEA. The CDR3 runs 14 residues. Trimming took 5 bases from V and 7 from J; bases not matched to a gene: 9. In nucleotides, the CDR3 is TGTGCCAGCAGCCCAGGGGGCTGGAGAGGGACCCAGTACTTC. Encoded protein: CASSPGGWRGTQYF.

In its sample, this clone was seen once. The rearrangement links TRBV9 to TRBJ1-1; D possibly corresponds to TRBD1 (5 bases). The CDR3 totals 14 residues. Germline V lookup: CDR1 SGDLS, CDR2 YYNGEE. Deletions cut 0 bases from V and 3 bases from J, with 9 bases between. CDR3 nucleotides: TGTGCCAGCAGCGTAGACGCAGGGCACACTGAAGCTTTCTTT. Amino acid sequence: CASSVDAGHTEAFF.

The chain is built from TRBV19 and TRBJ1-5; 8 nucleotides align to TRBD1. Germline V gene lookup returns CDR1 LNHDA and CDR2 SQIVND (reference sequence). The CDR3 sequence is 16 residues long. V was clipped by 4 bases and J by 1 base; unmatched bases: 6. In DNA, the CDR3 is TGTGCCAGTAGTAACTCACAGGGGGGGAGCAATCAGCCCCAGCATTTT. Translating it yields CASSNSQGGSNQPQHF. The variable domain in full, with the rest retrieved from reference TRBV19 and TRBJ1-5, is DGGITQSPKYLFRKEGQNVTLSCEQNLNHDAMYWYRQDPGQGLRLIYYSQIVNDFQKGDIAEGYSVSREKKESFPLTVTSAQKNPTAFYLCASSNSQGGSNQPQHFGDGTRLSIL.

V gene TRBV7-9 combines with J gene TRBJ2-5; D unresolved. The CDR3 loop spans 12 amino acids. Trimming took 6 bases from V and 5 from J, leaving 10 bases between them. Per germline, CDR1 SEHNR and CDR2 FQNEAQ (reference sequence). The CDR3 loop reads CASSSSGETQYF. CDR3 DNA: TGTGCCAGCAGTTCGTCTGGCGAGACCCAGTACTTC.

This clone was observed a single time. The rearrangement links TRBV10-3 to TRBJ1-5; a possible D gene is TRBD1 (6 bases). Between the trimmed V and J ends, which lost 10 bases and 1 base, there was a span of 14 bases. The CDR3 totals 14 residues. Per the germline V gene, CDR1 is ENHRY and CDR2 is SYGVKD. CDR3 in amino acids: CATRTALSNQPQHF. The CDR3 DNA sequence: TGTGCCACGAGGACAGCTCTAAGCAATCAGCCCCAGCATTTT.

In DNA form, the CDR3 reads TGTGCCAGCAGCCCAGGGGGGCCTGAAGCTTTCTTT. Its translation: CASSPGGPEAFF. V is TRBV13 and J is TRBJ1-1; 7 positions agree with TRBD1. Germline-derived CDR1 and CDR2 are PRHDT and FYEKMQ (reference sequence). Trimming removed 5 bases from V and 6 bases from J; junction bases left unmatched: 3. The length of the CDR3 is 12 residues.

The CDR3 spells CASSWGVESEAFF. CDR3 nucleotide sequence: TGTGCCAGCAGCTGGGGGGTGGAGAGCGAAGCTTTCTTT. The chain joins TRBV5-4 to TRBJ1-1, with D perhaps TRBD1 (5 bases). Germline CDR1 is SGHNT and CDR2 is YYREEE (reference sequence). This CDR3 spans 13 amino acids. The V end was cut by 3 bases, the J end by 8 bases, with 14 bases between.

The chain employs TRBV10-1 and TRBJ2-5; D unresolved. The V gene's germline CDR1 is WNHNN and CDR2 SYGVQD (reference sequence). The V end lost 4 bases, the J end lost 7 bases, and 13 bases lay between the germline ends. The CDR3 extends over 13 amino acids. In nucleotides, the CDR3 is TGCGCCAGCAGTGTTAAGGTTACGGGGACCCAGTACTTC. This translates into CASSVKVTGTQYF.

This rearrangement joins TRBV2 to TRBJ1-1, with D unresolved. CDR3 length: 15 amino acids. V gave up 7 bases and J gave up 10 bases, with 25 bases separating them. Germline loops: CDR1 SNHLY, CDR2 FYNNEI. CDR3 region: CASIDGGIRLDGAFF. The DNA for the CDR3 is TGTGCCAGCATCGATGGTGGTATCAGGTTGGATGGAGCTTTCTTT.

This chain links TRBV24-1 with TRBJ2-7; TRBD1 aligns across 9 bases. Germline CDR1 reads KGHDR; CDR2 reads SFDVKD. This CDR3 spans 16 amino acids. Unmatched junction bases numbered 12, after V lost 5 bases and J lost 5 bases. CDR3 amino acids: CATSAVAGQGNDEQYF. CDR3 in DNA: TGTGCCACCAGTGCTGTGGCCGGACAGGGGAATGACGAGCAGTACTTC.

V usage is TRBV24-1 and J usage is TRBJ2-5; D possibly corresponds to TRBD1 (6 bases). Germline assignment: CDR1 KGHDR and CDR2 SFDVKD. V was clipped by 5 bases and J by 3 bases, with 9 bases between them. The CDR3 has 13 amino acids. CDR3 residues: CATSVPGEETQYF. In nucleotides, the CDR3 is TGTGCCACCAGTGTCCCAGGGGAAGAGACCCAGTACTTC.

The rearrangement uses TRBV4-1 and TRBJ1-2, with TRBD1 identical over 8 bases. The CDR3 is made up of 15 amino acids. J was trimmed by 5 bases and V by 0 bases; bases with no gene match: 5. The germline CDR1 and CDR2 sequences are MGHRA and YSYEKL. The CDR3 loop reads CASSQDPGQAYGYTF. DNA of the CDR3: TGCGCCAGCAGCCAAGACCCGGGACAGGCTTATGGCTACACCTTC.

This chain uses TRBV9 with TRBJ2-3; 7 bases align to TRBD1. J was trimmed by 2 bases and V by 3 bases; bases with no gene match: 9. Germline V gene data show CDR1 as SGDLS and CDR2 as YYNGEE. The CDR3 covers 16 residues. The CDR3 loop reads CASSAGQPILTDTQYF. In DNA, the CDR3 is TGTGCCAGCAGCGCGGGACAGCCAATACTCACAGATACGCAGTATTTT.

V gene TRBV13 combines with J gene TRBJ2-7; 8 bases match TRBD1. Trimming at V came to 4 bases and at J to 5 bases, leaving 7 bases not matched to a gene. Germline V gene sequence: CDR1 PRHDT, CDR2 FYEKMQ (reference sequence). This CDR3 is built from 14 residues. CDR3 sequence reads: CASSSGGVWDEQYF. In DNA, the CDR3 is TGTGCCAGCAGCTCAGGGGGCGTCTGGGACGAGCAGTACTTC.

In regard to this clone: The same CDR3 can be traced to other DNA sequences in this sample. This chain joins TRBV6-2 or TRBV6-3 and TRBJ2-7; the match to TRBD2 covers 13 bases. CDR1 is MNHEY and CDR2 is SVGEGT in the germline V gene. V lost 6 bases, J lost 0 bases, and 5 bases stayed unmatched. There are 16 residues in the CDR3. CDR3 sequence reads: CASSPGTSGISYEQYV. As DNA, the CDR3 is TGTGCCAGCAGCCCCGGGACTAGCGGGATCTCCTACGAGCAGTACGTC.

The J gene is TRBJ1-1, the V gene TRBV3-1 (or the pseudogene TRBV3-2), with 8 bases that match TRBD1. The CDR3 contains 15 residues. The ends lost 3 bases at V and 4 bases at J; junction bases unmatched: 7. The V gene's germline CDR1 is LGHDT and CDR2 YNNKEL (reference sequence). CDR3 DNA: TGTGCCAGCAGCCAGGACTACAGGGGGGCCACTGAAGCTTTCTTT. This encodes CASSQDYRGATEAFF.

V gene TRBV6-1 combines with J gene TRBJ2-5; TRBD2 agrees at 10 bases. The CDR3 length is 17 residues. The ends lost 1 base at V and 4 bases at J; junction bases unmatched: 9. The V gene's germline CDR1 is MNHNS and CDR2 SASEGT. The CDR3 DNA is TGTGCCAGCAGTGAAGACGGTCGAGCGGGAGGGACAGAGACCCAGTACTTC. Translated: CASSEDGRAGGTETQYF.

The chain carries TRBV2 and TRBJ2-3, with 10 bases identical to TRBD2. The CDR3 contains 16 residues. Germline V lookup: CDR1 SNHLY, CDR2 FYNNEI. J gave up 0 bases and V 3 bases, and 3 bases lay outside the gene matches. CDR3 sequence reads: CASSDLAGASTDTQYF. In DNA form, the CDR3 reads TGTGCCAGCAGTGACCTAGCGGGGGCTAGCACAGATACGCAGTATTTT.

Worth noting for this clone: The sample holds other DNA sequences that translate to the same CDR3. This chain joins TRBV6-5 and TRBJ1-1; D gene unclear. Per germline, CDR1 MNHEY and CDR2 SVGAGI. Trimming left V 5 bases short and J 9 bases short, with 22 bases between. This CDR3 is built from 15 residues. CDR3 DNA sequence: TGTGCCAGCAGTCCCGAGAGGTCGTCCCTTATAAAAGCTTTCTTT. This translates into CASSPERSSLIKAFF.

The rearrangement links TRBV5-1 to TRBJ2-1; weak D call: TRBD2 (5 bases). Looked up from germline, CDR1 is SGHRS and CDR2 is YFSETQ. The ends were cut back, 1 base at V and 12 bases at J, with 17 bases in the middle. The CDR3 covers 14 residues. The CDR3 reads CASSLTLREMGQFF. The DNA of the CDR3 is TGCGCCAGCAGCTTGACTTTGAGGGAGATGGGGCAGTTCTTC.

This chain uses TRBV6-6 with TRBJ2-1; a possible D gene is TRBD1 (5 bases). CDR1 is MNHNY, CDR2 SVGAGI, per germline (reference sequence). The CDR3 consists of 15 residues. Trimming shortened V by 3 bases and J by 4 bases, and 13 bases separated the two germline ends. The CDR3 here is CASSYSQGLYNEQFF. The CDR3 nucleotides read TGTGCCAGCAGTTATAGCCAGGGATTATACAATGAGCAGTTCTTC.

The J gene is TRBJ2-5, the V gene TRBV6-2 or TRBV6-3; D not certain. Germline V gene data show CDR1 as MNHEY and CDR2 as SVGEGT. The CDR3 runs 12 residues. Trimming left V 2 bases short and J 5 bases short, with 6 bases between. The DNA of the CDR3 is TGTGCCAGCAGTTACCTTCTGGAGACCCAGTACTTC. It translates to CASSYLLETQYF.

The DNA for the CDR3 is TGTGCCAGTAGGAAACCGGGACAGGGGTACTACGAGCAGTACTTC. Protein product: CASRKPGQGYYEQYF. The chain links TRBV19 to TRBJ2-7; TRBD1 aligns across 10 bases. The germline V gene encodes CDR1 LNHDA and CDR2 SQIVND (reference sequence). This CDR3 is 15 amino acids long. Trimming cost V 6 bases and J 3 bases; bases outside gene matches: 8. The whole variable domain, remainder taken from reference TRBV19 and TRBJ2-7, is DGGITQSPKYLFRKEGQNVTLSCEQNLNHDAMYWYRQDPGQGLRLIYYSQIVNDFQKGDIAEGYSVSREKKESFPLTVTSAQKNPTAFYLCASRKPGQGYYEQYFGPGTRLTVT.

The rearrangement uses TRBV7-2 and TRBJ2-7, with TRBD2 matching over 8 bases. This CDR3 is 15 amino acids long. The V segment lost 1 base and the J segment 4 bases; nucleotides outside the gene matches: 6. Germline CDR1 is SGHTA and CDR2 is FQGNSA. The CDR3: CASSLEAGGAYEQYV. The CDR3 region has the DNA TGTGCCAGCAGCTTAGAGGCGGGAGGTGCTTACGAGCAGTACGTC.